Following are 25 T cell receptor beta chains from one sample sequenced in a study of T cells in Graves' hyperthyroidism and ophthalmopathy. Amplified regions were TCR beta CDR3 sequences from RNA transcripts. TCR CDR3 regions were first amplified by RT-PCR with HTBI primers. TCRdb reprocessed the multiplex PCR reads with MiXCR, giving one entry per CDR3 protein. This table has under 350,000 distinct CDR3 sequences, roughly 13% appearing once. Source material: blood. All receptors derive from a woman aged 40 to 50 with Graves' ophthalmopathy.

The chain recombines TRBV20-1 with TRBJ2-1, with D hard to call. Germline V gene sequence: CDR1 DFQATT, CDR2 SNEGSKA (reference sequence). Trimming shortened V by 4 bases and J by 8 bases, and 9 bases separated the two germline ends. CDR3 size: 11 residues. The CDR3 sequence is CSATEMDEQFF. The CDR3 region has the DNA TGCAGTGCTACCGAGATGGATGAGCAGTTCTTC.

J is TRBJ2-1 and V is TRBV11-2; D unclear. Germline V lookup: CDR1 SGHAT, CDR2 FQNNGV. Trimming cost V 4 bases and J 9 bases, with 10 bases left between them. The CDR3 is made up of 12 amino acids. The CDR3, as DNA: TGTGCCAGCAGCTCCCGTTTTATTGAGCAGTTCTTC. This gives the protein CASSSRFIEQFF.

At least ten counts were recorded for this clonotype. CDR3 region: CASSLSGYEQYF. The CDR3 DNA is TGTGCCAGCAGCCTGTCGGGGTACGAGCAGTACTTC. The chain recombines TRBV12-3 or TRBV12-4 with TRBJ2-7; D may be TRBD2 (5 bases). V was pared by 6 bases and J by 4 bases, with 10 bases between. The CDR3 loop spans 12 amino acids.

There are many counts of this clonotype. The chain recombines TRBV6-5 with TRBJ2-3; 7 positions match TRBD1. Germline V gene data show CDR1 as MNHEY and CDR2 as SVGAGI. The CDR3 is 15 amino acids. The trim removed 4 bases at V and 1 base at J, leaving 5 bases unmatched. CDR3 bases: TGTGCCAGCAGTTTGATAGGACAGGGCACAGATACGCAGTATTTT. It is translated as CASSLIGQGTDTQYF.

This clonotype was seen more than once but under ten times. The rearrangement uses TRBV7-9 and TRBJ2-3; D gene unclear. Germline CDR1 and CDR2: SEHNR and FQNEAQ (reference sequence). This CDR3 is built from 16 residues. Trimming removed 2 bases from V and 2 bases from J, with 14 bases in between. CDR3 protein: CASSLRGARYTDTQYF. In nucleotides, the CDR3 is TGTGCCAGCAGCTTACGAGGAGCGAGATACACAGATACGCAGTATTTT.

The table lists this clonotype with a few counts. The chain links TRBV7-2 to TRBJ1-5; the D is unclear. Between the trimmed V and J ends, which lost 3 bases and 6 bases, there was a span of 15 bases. This CDR3 is built from 15 residues. Germline CDR1 is SGHTA and CDR2 is FQGNSA. The CDR3 coding sequence is TGTGCCAGCAGCTTCAGTCTTGGGGTTGGTCAGCCCCAGCATTTT. This sequence encodes CASSFSLGVGQPQHF.

This clonotype has only a few counts. The V call is TRBV4-1, the J call TRBJ2-1; D unclear. V was cut by 6 bases and J by 7 bases, with 16 bases left in between. Per the germline V gene, CDR1 is MGHRA and CDR2 is YSYEKL. The CDR3 extends over 14 amino acids. The CDR3 DNA is TGCGCCAGCAGTGCGCTGGGCCAATCGAATGAGCAGTTCTTC. Amino acid sequence: CASSALGQSNEQFF.

This clonotype turned up a few times. CDR3 coding DNA: TGTGCCAGCAGCCTAACGGACAGGAGCTCCTACAATGAGCAGTTCTTC. Protein product: CASSLTDRSSYNEQFF. The chain is built from TRBV3-1 and TRBJ2-1; TRBD1 aligns across 7 bases. Trimming removed 4 bases from V and 0 bases from J; junction bases left unmatched: 6. Germline CDR1 and CDR2: LGHDT and YNNKEL (reference sequence). The CDR3 consists of 16 residues.

This clonotype was found many times. This chain connects TRBV12-3 or TRBV12-4 to TRBJ1-3; D unresolved. The CDR3 has 13 residues. Deletions cut 6 bases from V and 0 bases from J, with 6 bases between. The CDR3 here is CASSAFSGNTIYF. The CDR3 DNA sequence: TGTGCCAGCAGCGCCTTCTCTGGAAACACCATATATTTT.

The CDR3, as DNA: TGTGCCAGCAGCTTTCTCCGGGCCGGCAACAACGTCCTGACTTTC. It encodes CASSFLRAGNNVLTF. V gene TRBV7-2 combines with J gene TRBJ2-6; no reliable D call. The length of the CDR3 is 15 residues. Deletions cut 3 bases from V and 9 bases from J, with 15 bases between. Germline-derived CDR1 and CDR2 are SGHTA and FQGNSA.

The rearrangement joins TRBV12-3 or TRBV12-4 to TRBJ1-2; no firm D call. This CDR3 has 13 residues. V lost 6 bases, J lost 4 bases, and 12 bases lay in between. Here the CDR3 DNA reads TGTGCCAGCAGCTCTCGGAGCAGCTATGGCTACACCTTC. It codes for CASSSRSSYGYTF.

This chain links TRBV12-3 or TRBV12-4 with TRBJ2-1, with D possibly TRBD1 on 6 matching bases. The germline V and J ends were trimmed by 1 base and 6 bases, with 13 bases remaining between them. The CDR3 is 15 residues long. In DNA, the CDR3 is TGTGCCAGCAGTTTAGAGCCAGGGGTCGGCAATGAGCAGTTCTTC. Its translation is CASSLEPGVGNEQFF.

Many counts were recorded for this clonotype. V is TRBV2 and J is TRBJ1-1; 7 bases line up with TRBD1. The germline CDR1 and CDR2 sequences are SNHLY and FYNNEI. The length of the CDR3 is 15 residues. The V segment lost 4 bases and the J segment 2 bases; nucleotides outside the gene matches: 7. The CDR3 spells CASSVTGLGNTEAFF. For the CDR3, the DNA is TGTGCCAGCAGTGTGACAGGGTTGGGTAACACTGAAGCTTTCTTT.

This clonotype was detected many times. The CDR3 spells CASSLDRDSPLHF. For the CDR3, the DNA is TGTGCCAGCAGCTTAGATCGGGATTCACCCCTCCACTTT. This chain connects TRBV7-9 to TRBJ1-6, with D hard to call. Trimming removed 1 base from V and 8 bases from J, with 6 bases in between. Germline loops: CDR1 SEHNR, CDR2 FQNEAQ (reference sequence). This CDR3 is 13 amino acids long.

This rearrangement joins TRBV10-3 to TRBJ1-2, with 8 bases aligning to TRBD1. Losses at the gene ends were 10 bases for V and 5 bases for J; bases not matched to a gene: 9. Germline CDR1 reads ENHRY; CDR2 reads SYGVKD. There are 13 residues in the CDR3. The CDR3 coding sequence is TGTGCCAGCCGGGACAGGATTTCTTATGGCTACACCTTC. This codes for CASRDRISYGYTF.

This clonotype was seen only a few times. The V call is TRBV7-9, the J call TRBJ1-4, with D hard to call. The CDR3 has 15 amino acids. The germline gives CDR1 SEHNR, CDR2 FQNEAQ (reference sequence). The V gene lost 4 bases and the J gene lost 6 bases, with 15 bases spanning the gap. CDR3 sequence: CASSSAEGFDEKLFF. The CDR3 coding sequence is TGTGCCAGCAGCTCAGCGGAGGGATTCGATGAAAAACTGTTTTTT.

This clonotype has at least ten counts. This chain uses TRBV7-2 with TRBJ2-3, with 9 positions matching TRBD2. The CDR3 length is 16 residues. The junction had 11 bases not matched to a gene; V was cut back by 5 bases and J by 5 bases. Looked up from germline, CDR1 is SGHTA and CDR2 is FQGNSA. The CDR3 region has the DNA TGTGCCAGCAGCCCCTTAGCGGGAGAGAGTGGAGATACGCAGTATTTT. This translates into CASSPLAGESGDTQYF.

V usage is TRBV6-1 and J usage is TRBJ2-2, with 7 bases that match TRBD2. The V gene's germline CDR1 is MNHNS and CDR2 SASEGT. J was trimmed by 6 bases and V by 2 bases; bases with no gene match: 0. The CDR3 sequence is 13 residues long. The chain's CDR3 is CASSETSAGELFF. The CDR3 nucleotides read TGTGCCAGCAGTGAAACTAGCGCCGGGGAGCTGTTTTTT.

This clonotype was counted a few times. V is TRBV19 and J is TRBJ2-5; D not resolved. The germline V gene has CDR1 LNHDA and CDR2 SQIVND (reference sequence). The CDR3 covers 13 residues. V was pared by 6 bases and J by 5 bases, with 13 bases between. The CDR3 sequence is CASSPWGSETQYF. CDR3 in DNA: TGTGCCAGTAGCCCCTGGGGTTCGGAGACCCAGTACTTC.

The genes are TRBV9 and TRBJ1-3; TRBD1 is a possible D gene (6 bases). Germline CDR1 is SGDLS and CDR2 is YYNGEE. V gave up 4 bases and J gave up 1 base, with 9 bases separating them. The CDR3 runs to 14 residues. For the CDR3, the DNA is TGTGCCAGCAGCCCTGGGACATCTGGAAACACCATATATTTT. Amino acids: CASSPGTSGNTIYF.

This clonotype occurred many times. This chain uses TRBV5-5 with TRBJ1-1; D is possibly TRBD1 (5 bases). V was shortened by 4 bases and J by 1 base, with 14 bases between the two germline ends. The CDR3 is 15 amino acids. Germline CDR1 SGHKS, CDR2 YYEKEE (reference sequence). CDR3 DNA: TGTGCCAGCAGCGCCCTAGGGACGGCGAACACTGAAGCTTTCTTT. Translating gives CASSALGTANTEAFF.

At least ten counts were recorded for this clonotype. The chain couples TRBV9 to TRBJ1-1, with 7 bases matching TRBD1. This CDR3 is 15 amino acids long. V gave up 0 bases and J gave up 4 bases; unmatched junction bases: 6. The V gene's germline CDR1 is SGDLS and CDR2 YYNGEE. The CDR3 sequence: CASSVVGQGGTEAFF. CDR3 DNA sequence: TGTGCCAGCAGCGTAGTTGGGCAGGGGGGCACTGAAGCTTTCTTT.

This chain links TRBV20-1 with TRBJ2-2; TRBD1 matches 9 bases. The junction had 2 bases not matched to a gene; V was cut back by 5 bases and J by 1 base. The CDR3 has 14 amino acids. Germline values: CDR1 DFQATT, CDR2 SNEGSKA (reference sequence). The CDR3, as DNA: TGCAGTGCTTTGACAGGGGGGAACACCGGGGAGCTGTTTTTT. As protein: CSALTGGNTGELFF.

With respect to this clonotype: Sequence at one end of the junction differs from germline and may be a read error. The chain joins TRBV29-1 to TRBJ1-5, with 7 bases aligning to TRBD1. CDR3 length equals 13 residues. In germline, CDR1 is SQVTM, CDR2 ANQGSEA. The CDR3 coding sequence is TGCAGCATTAGACAGGGTGGGAATCGGCCCCAGCATTTT. This encodes CSIRQGGNRPQHF.

This clonotype was seen a few times. V is TRBV5-1 and J is TRBJ2-5; maybe TRBD1 (6 bases). The CDR3 length is 14 residues. Germline V gene data show CDR1 as SGHRS and CDR2 as YFSETQ. V was clipped by 4 bases and J by 1 base, with 11 bases between them. CDR3 nucleotide sequence: TGCGCCAGCAGCAAGCAGGGGTCCCAAGAGACCCAGTACTTC. Its translation: CASSKQGSQETQYF.